Below are 20 T cell receptor beta chains sequenced from a single sample in a study of cytomegalovirus exposure and HLA in healthy donors. In the PCR, 60 Vbeta and 13 Jbeta primers were used. Here immunoSEQ multiplex PCR was the method, and the copy in TCRdb shows in-frame clones only, minus some. The sample has tens of thousands of clones, 73% seen once; the top ten hold approximately 5.4%. Material for sequencing was PBMCs. The source is a man in his fifties in good health and CMV-seronegative.

This clone has just a few counts. The genes are TRBV5-1 and TRBJ2-5; TRBD2 is a possible D gene (6 bases). The end of the DNA fits TRBJ2-7 better, so the J call may be wrong. The germline V gene has CDR1 SGHRS and CDR2 YFSETQ. The CDR3 extends over 13 amino acids. The CDR3 region has the DNA TGCGCCAGCAGCTTGCAATGGGAGGTCGAGCAGTACTTC. Translated, it gives CASSLQWEVEQYF.

The genes are TRBV14 and TRBJ1-1, with D uncertain. This CDR3 contains 15 residues. Germline CDR1 is SGHDN and CDR2 is FVKESK. V was clipped by 1 base and J by 4 bases, with 13 bases between them. CDR3 nucleotide sequence: TGTGCCAGCAGCCAAGGCAGGCACAGTAGCACTGAAGCTTTCTTT. Its protein product is CASSQGRHSSTEAFF. Together with reference TRBV14 and TRBJ1-1, the CDR3 gives the full variable domain: EAGVTQFPSHSVIEKGQTVTLRCDPISGHDNLYWYRRVMGKEIKFLLHFVKESKQDESGMPNNRFLAERTGGTYSTLKVQPAELEDSGVYFCASSQGRHSSTEAFFGQGTRLTVV.

The chain uses TRBV5-1 and TRBJ2-1, with D possibly matching TRBD2 (6 bases). Between the trimmed V and J ends, which lost 1 base and 5 bases, there was a span of 13 bases. Germline CDR1 SGHRS, CDR2 YFSETQ. The CDR3 contains 15 residues. CDR3 bases: TGCGCCAGCAGCTTGACTATTGCGGGGAACAATGAGCAGTTCTTC. Translation gives CASSLTIAGNNEQFF.

The V gene is TRBV11-3, the J gene TRBJ2-3; 10 nucleotides match TRBD2. CDR3 length: 15 amino acids. With V trimmed by 3 bases and J by 2 bases, 2 bases remained unmatched. Per germline, CDR1 SGHNT and CDR2 YENEEA. As DNA, the CDR3 is TGTGCCAGCAGCTTGAGCGGGGGGGCCACAGATACGCAGTATTTT. It codes for CASSLSGGATDTQYF.

CDR3 region: CASRQFNWAEAFF. As DNA, the CDR3 is TGTGCCAGCAGACAGTTTAACTGGGCTGAAGCTTTCTTT. The rearrangement joins TRBV25-1 to TRBJ1-1; no reliable D call. V was cut by 6 bases and J by 6 bases, with 14 bases left in between. Looked up from germline, CDR1 is MGHDK and CDR2 is SYGVNS. The CDR3 loop spans 13 amino acids. Full variable domain (remainder filled in from reference TRBV25-1 and TRBJ1-1): EADIYQTPRYLVIGTGKKITLECSQTMGHDKMYWYQQDPGMELHLIHYSYGVNSTEKGDLSSESTVSRIRTEHFPLTLESARPSHTSQYLCASRQFNWAEAFFGQGTRLTVV.

The chain couples TRBV4-1 to TRBJ2-2; D unresolved. CDR3 length: 13 amino acids. Germline V gene data show CDR1 as MGHRA and CDR2 as YSYEKL. V lost 7 bases and J 0 bases, leaving 6 bases between the germline ends. The CDR3 DNA is TGCGCCAGCAAAGCACCGAACACCGGGGAGCTGTTTTTT. Its protein is CASKAPNTGELFF.

The chain is built from TRBV9 and TRBJ2-3, with D perhaps TRBD1 (6 bases). CDR1 is SGDLS and CDR2 is YYNGEE in the germline V gene. CDR3 length: 17 amino acids. V was shortened by 0 bases and J by 3 bases, with 17 bases between the two germline ends. CDR3 loop: CASSVGRGWVLTDTQYF. The CDR3 DNA reads as TGTGCCAGCAGCGTAGGCAGGGGCTGGGTTTTGACAGATACGCAGTATTTT.

The chain has TRBV19 and TRBJ2-5, with 7 bases fitting TRBD1. CDR1 and CDR2 from the germline V gene are LNHDA and SQIVND (reference sequence). The CDR3 sequence is 14 residues long. V lost 5 bases and J lost 5; bases outside the gene matches: 8. This CDR3 is CASSVQGPGETQYF. The CDR3 DNA is TGTGCCAGTAGTGTACAGGGGCCGGGGGAGACCCAGTACTTC.

The CDR3 region has the DNA TGTGCCAGCAGTTCTATGAATCAGCCCCAGCATTTT. It specifies CASSSMNQPQHF. The chain couples TRBV6-1 to TRBJ1-5; D call uncertain. Per the germline V gene, CDR1 is MNHNS and CDR2 is SASEGT. The ends were cut back, 5 bases at V and 4 bases at J, with 6 bases in the middle. The CDR3 has 12 residues.

The chain couples TRBV30 to TRBJ2-2; D is ambiguous. Trimming removed 2 bases from V and 1 base from J, with 5 bases in between. CDR1 and CDR2 from the germline V gene are GTSNPN and SVGIG (reference sequence). There are 13 residues in the CDR3. CDR3 coding DNA: TGTGCCTGGAGTATCAGGAACACCGGGGAGCTGTTTTTT. Its protein is CAWSIRNTGELFF.

The chain employs TRBV6-1 and TRBJ2-4, with a tentative D call TRBD2 (7 bases). Trimming removed 0 bases from V and 10 bases from J, with 13 bases in between. From germline, CDR1 is MNHNS and CDR2 SASEGT. CDR3 length equals 14 residues. The CDR3 bases are TGTGCCAGCAGTGAAGCACGGGGGGCCTATATTCAGTACTTC. It is translated as CASSEARGAYIQYF.

The chain employs TRBV30 and TRBJ1-2; TRBD1 matches 10 bases. The length of the CDR3 is 14 residues. The germline gives CDR1 GTSNPN, CDR2 SVGIG (reference sequence). Losses at the gene ends were 5 bases for V and 2 bases for J; bases not matched to a gene: 5. CDR3 nucleotide sequence: TGTGCCTGGCAGCCGGGACAGGGGAACTATGGCTACACCTTC. Residues: CAWQPGQGNYGYTF.

The rearrangement uses TRBV5-1 and TRBJ2-2, with TRBD1 identical over 9 bases. Germline lookup yields CDR1 SGHRS and CDR2 YFSETQ. V trimming: 4 bases; J trimming: 5 bases; junction bases outside the gene matches: 12. The CDR3 runs 17 residues. The CDR3 loop reads CASSAYGGQGWTGELFF. The DNA for the CDR3 is TGCGCCAGCAGCGCCTACGGAGGACAGGGGTGGACCGGGGAGCTGTTTTTT.

Points on this clone: The sample carries other DNA sequences with the same CDR3. The rearrangement uses TRBV27 and TRBJ1-3, with a tentative D call TRBD1 (6 bases). V lost 5 bases and J lost 2, with 10 bases in between. Germline lookup yields CDR1 MNHEY and CDR2 SMNVEV (reference sequence). The CDR3 consists of 14 residues. This chain's CDR3 is CASSGGGTGNTIYF. In DNA form, the CDR3 reads TGTGCCAGCAGTGGGGGGGGCACTGGAAACACCATATATTTT.

In this sample, this clone turned up a few times. This chain connects TRBV25-1 to TRBJ2-2; tentatively, D is TRBD1 (6 bases). The V and J ends lost 7 bases and 3 bases respectively, with 12 bases between them. This CDR3 contains 14 residues. Germline V gene data show CDR1 as MGHDK and CDR2 as SYGVNS. The CDR3 DNA sequence: TGTGCCAGCAAAGGGACACCTCACACCGGGGAGCTGTTTTTT. It encodes CASKGTPHTGELFF.

The chain recombines TRBV7-6 with TRBJ2-1, with D possibly TRBD2 on 7 matching bases. Trimming took off 7 bases at V and 0 bases at J, with 19 bases between the two ends. Germline values: CDR1 SGHVS, CDR2 FNYEAQ. CDR3 length equals 17 residues. CDR3 protein: CASNRGGGLGSYNEQFF. DNA of the CDR3: TGTGCCAGCAACCGAGGGGGAGGGCTGGGCTCCTACAATGAGCAGTTCTTC.

Of note for this clone: Given the absence of the conserved phenylalanine or tryptophan at the CDR3 end, a read error is likely. No DNA is shown, since the ends of the CDR3 on it are uncertain; the CDR3 is the one TCRdb lists. The chain couples TRBV20-1 to TRBJ2-4; the DNA was not used to check the table's D call, TRBD1. Including both end residues, the CDR3 is 11 amino acids long. Germline V gene sequence: CDR1 DFQATT, CDR2 SNEGSKA (reference sequence). The chain's CDR3 is CSARGQGSVVI.

V and J are TRBV30 and TRBJ2-3; 10 nucleotides match TRBD2. From germline, CDR1 is GTSNPN and CDR2 SVGIG (reference sequence). This CDR3 contains 16 residues. Germline trimming cut 2 bases from V and 0 bases from J; bases unmatched to any gene: 5. The CDR3 nucleotides read TGTGCCTGGAGTCAGGTAGCGGGGGGAAGCACAGATACGCAGTATTTT. It translates to CAWSQVAGGSTDTQYF.

The rearrangement joins TRBV10-2 to TRBJ2-5; D is perhaps TRBD2 (6 bases). CDR3 length: 13 amino acids. Per germline, CDR1 WSHSY and CDR2 SAAADI. V was shortened by 2 bases and J by 5 bases, with 9 bases between the two germline ends. The CDR3 sequence is CASSELAPETQYF. The CDR3 DNA reads TGCGCCAGCAGTGAGCTAGCGCCGGAGACCCAGTACTTC.

The CDR3 region has the DNA TGTGCCAGCAGCTTGGGAACAGGGCGGAACTATGGCTACACCTTC. It specifies CASSLGTGRNYGYTF. The chain carries TRBV7-9 and TRBJ1-2; D possibly corresponds to TRBD1 (6 bases). Germline V gives CDR1 SEHNR, CDR2 FQNEAQ (reference sequence). Trimming removed 3 bases at V and 2 bases at J, with 13 bases between. There are 15 residues in the CDR3.